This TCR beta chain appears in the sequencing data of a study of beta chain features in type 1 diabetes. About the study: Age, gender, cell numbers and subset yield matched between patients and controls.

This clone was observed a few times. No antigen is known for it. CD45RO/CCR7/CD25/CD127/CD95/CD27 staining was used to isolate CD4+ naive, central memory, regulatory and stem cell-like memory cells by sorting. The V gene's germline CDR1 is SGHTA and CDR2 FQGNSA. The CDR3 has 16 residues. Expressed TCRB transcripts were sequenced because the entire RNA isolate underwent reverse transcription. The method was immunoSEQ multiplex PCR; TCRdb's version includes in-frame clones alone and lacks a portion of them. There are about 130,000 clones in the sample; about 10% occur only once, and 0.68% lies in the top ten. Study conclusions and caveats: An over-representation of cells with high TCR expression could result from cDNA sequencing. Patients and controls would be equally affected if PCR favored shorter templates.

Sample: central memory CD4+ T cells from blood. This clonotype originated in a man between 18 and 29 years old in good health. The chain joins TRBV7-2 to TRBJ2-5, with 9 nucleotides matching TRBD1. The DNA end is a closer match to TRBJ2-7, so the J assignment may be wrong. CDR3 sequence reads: CASSSPRGTGTHEQYF. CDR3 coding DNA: TGTGCCAGCAGCTCCCCACGGGGGACAGGGACGCACGAGCAGTACTTC.